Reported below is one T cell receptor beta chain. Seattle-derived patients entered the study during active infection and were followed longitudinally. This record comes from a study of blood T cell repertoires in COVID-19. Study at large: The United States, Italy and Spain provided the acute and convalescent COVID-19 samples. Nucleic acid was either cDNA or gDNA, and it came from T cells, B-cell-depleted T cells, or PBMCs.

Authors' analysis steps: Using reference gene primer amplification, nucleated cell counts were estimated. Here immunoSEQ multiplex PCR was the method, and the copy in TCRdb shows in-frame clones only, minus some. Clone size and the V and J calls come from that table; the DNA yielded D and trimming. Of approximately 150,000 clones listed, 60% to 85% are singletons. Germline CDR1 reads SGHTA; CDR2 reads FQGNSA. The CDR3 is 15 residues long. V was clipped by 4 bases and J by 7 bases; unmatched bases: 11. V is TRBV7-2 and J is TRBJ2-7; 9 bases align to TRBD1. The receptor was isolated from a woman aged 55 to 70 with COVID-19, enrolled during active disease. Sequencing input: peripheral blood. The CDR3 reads CASSSPGQGTREQYF. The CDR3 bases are TGTGCCAGCAGCTCACCGGGACAGGGTACGAGGGAGCAGTACTTC.